The rows below give T cell receptor beta chains drawn from one sample of a study of T cell responses to AZD1222 COVID-19 vaccine. Assay: immunoSEQ multiplex PCR; the TCRdb copy retains only in-frame clones and omits some. Here the sample spans 110,000 to 150,000 clones, over 90% being singletons. The starting material was peripheral blood, obtained on day 0 of AZD1222 vaccination. These receptors were taken from an adult in good health. Each CDR3 is given with its conserved first and last residue. A D gene is named only where the DNA matches it firmly. Expanded clones are given a class, and other clones once, few, many or no size at all.

j_call | v_call | clone_size | d_call | cdr3_aa | cdr3_nt
TRBJ2-2 | TRBV25-1 | . | . | CASSSETGELFF | TGTGCCAGCAGTTCCGAGACCGGGGAGCTGTTTTTT
TRBJ2-7 | TRBV6-6 | . | TRBD1 | CASSYRTGESYEQYF | TGTGCCAGCAGTTACAGGACAGGGGAGTCCTACGAGCAGTACTTC
TRBJ2-7 | TRBV19 | . | TRBD2 | CASTPGTSVYEQYF | TGTGCCAGTACACCCGGGACTAGCGTCTACGAGCAGTACTTC
TRBJ2-5 | TRBV7-2 | . | . | CASSLETAETQYF | TGTGCCAGCAGCTTAGAGACAGCAGAGACCCAGTACTTC
TRBJ1-1 | TRBV5-1 | . | . | CASSQDNGYTEAFF | TGCGCCAGCAGCCAGGATAATGGTTACACTGAAGCTTTCTTT
TRBJ2-7 | TRBV28 | . | TRBD2 | CASSSPGMAGGPGGQYF | TGTGCCAGCAGTTCCCCGGGGATGGCGGGAGGGCCTGGCGGGCAGTACTTC
TRBJ2-7 | TRBV7-3 | . | TRBD1 | CASSSKTGECYEQYF | TGTGCCAGCAGCTCAAAGACAGGGGAATGCTACGAGCAGTACTTC
TRBJ1-2 | TRBV30 | . | . | CAWSVRLGTDGYTF | TGTGCCTGGAGTGTACGCCTGGGCACAGACGGCTACACCTTC
TRBJ1-1 | TRBV11-2 | . | . | CASSLVPEAEAFF | TGTGCCAGCAGCTTAGTACCCGAGGCTGAAGCTTTCTTT
TRBJ1-1 | TRBV19 | . | . | CASKEGGRGTEAFF | TGTGCCAGTAAGGAGGGGGGGCGCGGCACTGAAGCTTTCTTT
TRBJ1-6 | TRBV3-1/TRBV3-2 | . | . | CASSQVGGYNSPLHF | TGTGCCAGCAGCCAAGTCGGCGGATATAATTCACCCCTCCACTTT
TRBJ2-3 | TRBV10-3 | . | TRBD2 | CAISLSGDSTDTQYF | TGTGCCATCAGTCTTAGCGGGGATAGCACAGATACGCAGTATTTT
TRBJ2-2 | TRBV19 | once | TRBD2 | CASTTHRTSGRAQAGELFF | TGTGCCAGTACCACACATAGGACTAGCGGGAGGGCCCAGGCCGGGGAGCTGTTTTTT
TRBJ2-5 | TRBV19 | . | . | CASSLSTGELRDF | TGTGCCAGTAGTCTCTCGACGGGGGAACTAAGGGACTTC
TRBJ2-1 | TRBV3-1/TRBV3-2 | few | TRBD2 | CASSQDGGGGDEQFF | TGTGCCAGCAGCCAAGATGGGGGGGGAGGCGATGAGCAGTTCTTC
TRBJ2-7 | TRBV18 | once | . | CASSSGYSYEQYF | TGTGCCAGCTCATCAGGCTACTCCTACGAGCAGTACTTC
TRBJ1-2 | TRBV10-1 | . | . | CASSERIRGGYTF | TGCGCCAGCAGTGAAAGGATCCGAGGGGGCTACACCTTC
TRBJ1-2 | TRBV11-1 | . | . | CASSLASSYGYTF | TGTGCCAGCAGCTTAGCCAGCTCTTATGGCTACACCTTC
TRBJ2-7 | TRBV20-1 | once | TRBD2 | CSASRLAARSEQYF | TGCAGTGCTAGTAGGCTAGCGGCCCGTAGCGAGCAGTACTTC
TRBJ2-5 | TRBV5-6 | . | . | CASSLLARRREQETQYF | TGTGCCAGCAGCTTGCTCGCCAGGCGTCGGGAACAAGAGACCCAGTACTTC
TRBJ1-1 | TRBV5-1 | . | TRBD1 | CASGGTGAGNTEAFF | TGCGCCAGCGGGGGGACAGGGGCTGGGAACACTGAAGCTTTCTTT
TRBJ1-5 | TRBV27 | . | . | CASSLYANQPQHF | TGTGCCAGCAGTTTATACGCAAATCAGCCCCAGCATTTT
TRBJ1-5 | TRBV28 | once | . | CASSASNQPQHF | TGTGCCAGCAGTGCGAGCAATCAGCCCCAGCATTTT
TRBJ2-5 | TRBV3-1/TRBV3-2 | . | . | CASSLNDEETQYF | TGTGCCAGCAGCCTCAACGACGAGGAGACCCAGTACTTC
TRBJ2-2 | TRBV4-2 | . | TRBD2 | CASSQGLSGRLNTGELFF | TGTGCCAGCAGCCAAGGGCTCAGCGGGAGACTAAACACCGGGGAGCTGTTTTTT
TRBJ1-2 | TRBV7-8 | . | . | CASSLNGRSIPSNYGYTF | TGTGCCAGCAGCTTAAACGGACGTAGCATACCTTCCAACTATGGCTACACCTTC
TRBJ2-2 | TRBV9 | . | TRBD2 | CASSKNSGSVTGELFF | TGTGCCAGCAGCAAAAATAGCGGGAGTGTTACCGGGGAGCTGTTTTTT
TRBJ2-1 | TRBV19 | . | TRBD2 | CASSSRLAGVKNEQFF | TGTGCCAGTAGCTCAAGACTAGCGGGAGTGAAAAATGAGCAGTTCTTC
TRBJ2-4 | TRBV11-3 | . | . | CASSLGGTAQNIQYF | TGTGCCAGCAGCTTAGGAGGGACGGCCCAAAACATTCAGTACTTC
TRBJ2-4 | TRBV2 | . | TRBD2 | CASKFWRERILAKNIQYF | TGTGCCAGCAAGTTCTGGCGGGAGAGGATATTAGCCAAAAACATTCAGTACTTC
TRBJ2-6 | TRBV7-9 | . | . | CASSLGQSGANVLTF | TGTGCCAGCAGCTTAGGGCAGTCTGGGGCCAACGTCCTGACTTTC
TRBJ1-5 | TRBV20-1 | . | . | CSASAGWGRPQHF | TGCAGTGCTAGTGCAGGGTGGGGAAGGCCCCAGCATTTT
TRBJ2-3 | TRBV7-3 | . | . | CASSSSRTDTQYF | TGTGCCAGCAGTTCCTCCCGCACAGATACGCAGTATTTT
TRBJ2-1 | TRBV2 | . | TRBD2 | CASSEAWTSSPRDYNEQFF | TGTGCCAGCAGTGAAGCGTGGACTAGCAGCCCAAGGGACTACAATGAGCAGTTCTTC
TRBJ2-2 | TRBV7-8 | . | . | CASTKPRGLLTGELFF | TGTGCCAGCACAAAACCCCGGGGTCTATTGACCGGGGAGCTGTTTTTT
TRBJ1-2 | TRBV9 | . | . | CASSGIQGYGYTF | TGTGCCAGCAGCGGGATACAGGGCTATGGCTACACCTTC
TRBJ2-2 | TRBV28 | few | . | CASSTERGHANTGELFF | TGTGCCAGCAGTACCGAGCGAGGACACGCGAACACCGGGGAGCTGTTTTTT
TRBJ2-6 | TRBV3-1/TRBV3-2 | . | TRBD1 | CASSQGSIDRGAGANVLTF | TGTGCCAGCAGCCAAGGAAGCATAGACAGGGGAGCTGGGGCCAACGTCCTGACTTTC
TRBJ2-3 | TRBV5-1 | . | . | CASSLGGDTQYF | TGCGCCAGCAGCTTGGGGGGAGATACGCAGTATTTT
TRBJ1-1 | TRBV28 | . | . | CASRGGAAEAFF | TGTGCCAGCAGGGGAGGGGCGGCTGAAGCTTTCTTT
TRBJ1-2 | TRBV19 | . | TRBD1 | CASSSPRDRGPYGYTF | TGTGCCAGTAGTAGCCCCCGTGACAGGGGACCCTATGGCTACACCTTC
TRBJ1-3 | TRBV6-5 | . | . | CASDSSGNTIYF | TGTGCCAGCGACAGCTCTGGAAACACCATATATTTT
TRBJ2-7 | TRBV12-5 | . | TRBD2 | CASGLVLGLAGDEQYF | TGTGCTAGTGGTTTGGTACTAGGCCTAGCGGGAGACGAGCAGTACTTC
TRBJ2-3 | TRBV5-1 | . | TRBD2 | CASSPLAGTDTQYF | TGCGCCAGCAGCCCCCTAGCGGGAACAGATACGCAGTATTTT
TRBJ1-6 | TRBV5-1 | . | . | CASSSLYRDKASSPLHF | TGCGCCAGCAGCTCACTCTACAGGGACAAGGCTTCTTCACCCCTCCACTTT
TRBJ1-3 | TRBV11-3 | . | TRBD1 | CASSAGTDGNTIYF | TGTGCCAGCAGCGCCGGGACAGATGGAAACACCATATATTTT
TRBJ2-1 | TRBV5-1 | once | TRBD2 | CASSMPTSGRTDNEQFF | TGCGCCAGCAGCATGCCAACTAGCGGGAGAACCGACAATGAGCAGTTCTTC
TRBJ1-1 | TRBV6-5 | . | . | CASSPWEEYTEAFF | TGTGCCAGCAGCCCCTGGGAGGAGTACACTGAAGCTTTCTTT
TRBJ2-1 | TRBV4-1 | . | TRBD1 | CASSQGGTAYNEQFF | TGCGCCAGCAGCCAAGGGGGGACAGCTTACAATGAGCAGTTCTTC